Listed below are T cell receptor beta chains from one sample, sequenced in a study of T cell repertoires in cytomegalovirus infection. TCRdb itself ran the reads through MiXCR, one entry per CDR3 protein. The repertoire holds 300,000 to 400,000 distinct CDR3 sequences, with over 7.5% as singletons. The sample was PBMCs. The origin of the receptors is a human donor in good health (CMV status not recorded). Some clones in this sample may be carry-over from other donors' samples. Both conserved end residues are part of each CDR3. The order of the fields is CDR3 protein, V gene.

cdr3_aa: CAISESRQGAGQYF; v_call: TRBV10-3
cdr3_aa: CVSSPDRGRETQYF; v_call: TRBV7-3
cdr3_aa: CASSPGGPTHIQYF; v_call: TRBV7-2
cdr3_aa: CASSSYRETDTQYF; v_call: TRBV11-3
cdr3_aa: CASSGRGGRETQYF; v_call: TRBV7-2
cdr3_aa: CASSGGLGGAYEQYF; v_call: TRBV9
cdr3_aa: CASSLSSEGNSPLHF; v_call: TRBV12-3/TRBV12-4
cdr3_aa: CASSLTGDYEQYF; v_call: TRBV7-2
cdr3_aa: CASSFAGTGASEQFF; v_call: TRBV28
cdr3_aa: CASSRGGGSYNEQFF; v_call: TRBV12-3/TRBV12-4
cdr3_aa: CASSRTRSGETQYF; v_call: TRBV7-2
cdr3_aa: CATRTANTEAFF; v_call: TRBV27
cdr3_aa: CASSLMTGTLYEQYF; v_call: TRBV28
cdr3_aa: CASSLSIGTGSNTGELFF; v_call: TRBV7-2
cdr3_aa: CATSRRASTDTQYF; v_call: TRBV15
cdr3_aa: CASSFLRGRSTGELFF; v_call: TRBV12-3/TRBV12-4
cdr3_aa: CASTVLEGSPNEQFF; v_call: TRBV25-1
cdr3_aa: CASSLSDRGLSPLHF; v_call: TRBV7-2
cdr3_aa: CASSRYQQYNSPLHF; v_call: TRBV7-6
cdr3_aa: CASSLEPYTEAFF; v_call: TRBV7-2
cdr3_aa: CASSTSGFVTEAFF; v_call: TRBV19
cdr3_aa: CASSSRDAGRWQETQYF; v_call: TRBV6-1
cdr3_aa: CASSQLGASSANYGYTF; v_call: TRBV11-2
cdr3_aa: CASSLRGGWDPYEQYF; v_call: TRBV7-8
cdr3_aa: CASSRAGLSYEQYF; v_call: TRBV6-2/TRBV6-3
cdr3_aa: CASSKPGHNNEQFF; v_call: TRBV12-3/TRBV12-4
cdr3_aa: CASSPGWATEAFF; v_call: TRBV11-2
cdr3_aa: CASSSGFGVHEKLFF; v_call: TRBV12-3/TRBV12-4
cdr3_aa: CASSARQGQEVKDTQYF; v_call: TRBV7-2
cdr3_aa: CASTPTPSGSGANVLTF; v_call: TRBV19
cdr3_aa: CASIMTSGASTDTQYF; v_call: TRBV12-3/TRBV12-4
cdr3_aa: CASKLELGGYEQYF; v_call: TRBV6-5
cdr3_aa: CATSASGTNYGYTF; v_call: TRBV15
cdr3_aa: CASSPKKETGELFF; v_call: TRBV7-6
cdr3_aa: CASSPLGFTDTQYF; v_call: TRBV7-3
cdr3_aa: CASSSGDSLWGNEKLFF; v_call: TRBV11-2
cdr3_aa: CASSLRGDQNTEAFF; v_call: TRBV7-9
cdr3_aa: CASSLMGFADNEQFF; v_call: TRBV27
cdr3_aa: CASSPTLIGTSDHYGYTF; v_call: TRBV7-9
cdr3_aa: CASSYPPPRTEAFF; v_call: TRBV7-9
cdr3_aa: CASNPGQSYYGYTF; v_call: TRBV12-3/TRBV12-4
cdr3_aa: CASIKRGGHYNEQFF; v_call: TRBV12-3/TRBV12-4
cdr3_aa: CASSPLDRGRNQPQHF; v_call: TRBV19
cdr3_aa: CASSESDSYTDTQYF; v_call: TRBV28
cdr3_aa: CASSPRDRVYGYTF; v_call: TRBV7-2
cdr3_aa: CASSVEQFF; v_call: TRBV6-6